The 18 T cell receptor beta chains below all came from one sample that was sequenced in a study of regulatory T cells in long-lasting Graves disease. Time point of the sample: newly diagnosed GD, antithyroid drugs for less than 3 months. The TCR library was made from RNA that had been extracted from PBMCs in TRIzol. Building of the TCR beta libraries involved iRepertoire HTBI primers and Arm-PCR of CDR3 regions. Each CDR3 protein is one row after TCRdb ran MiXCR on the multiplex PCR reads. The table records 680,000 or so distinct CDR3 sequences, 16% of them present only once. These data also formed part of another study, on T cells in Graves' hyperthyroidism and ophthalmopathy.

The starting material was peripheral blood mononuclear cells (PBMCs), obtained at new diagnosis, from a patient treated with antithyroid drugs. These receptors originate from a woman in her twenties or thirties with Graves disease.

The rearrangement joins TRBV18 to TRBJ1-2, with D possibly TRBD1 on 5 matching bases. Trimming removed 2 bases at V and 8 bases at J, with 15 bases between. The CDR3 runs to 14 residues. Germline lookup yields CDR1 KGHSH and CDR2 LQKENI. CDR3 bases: TGTGCCAGCTCACCAGGGATGGACATTTCAGGCTACACCTTC. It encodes CASSPGMDISGYTF.

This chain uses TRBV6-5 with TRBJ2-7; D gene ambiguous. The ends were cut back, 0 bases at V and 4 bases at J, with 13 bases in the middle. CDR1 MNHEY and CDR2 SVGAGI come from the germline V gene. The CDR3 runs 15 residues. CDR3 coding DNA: TGTGCCAGCAGTTACTCCGCTAGGATCACTTACGAGCAGTACTTC. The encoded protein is CASSYSARITYEQYF.

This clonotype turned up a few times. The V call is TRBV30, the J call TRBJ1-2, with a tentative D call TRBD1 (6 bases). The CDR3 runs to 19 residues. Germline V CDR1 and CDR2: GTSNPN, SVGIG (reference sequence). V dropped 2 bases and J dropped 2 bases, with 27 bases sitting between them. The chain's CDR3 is CAWSRGAGGVSSGNYGYTF. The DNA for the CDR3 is TGTGCCTGGAGTAGGGGGGCGGGTGGAGTAAGCAGCGGAAACTATGGCTACACCTTC.

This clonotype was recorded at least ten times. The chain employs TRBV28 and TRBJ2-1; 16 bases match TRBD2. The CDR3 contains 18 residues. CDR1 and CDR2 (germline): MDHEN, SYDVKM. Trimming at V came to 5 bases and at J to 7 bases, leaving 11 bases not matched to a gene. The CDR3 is CASSPPGLAGGPRNEQFF. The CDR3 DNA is TGTGCCAGCAGTCCGCCGGGACTAGCGGGAGGGCCTCGGAATGAGCAGTTCTTC.

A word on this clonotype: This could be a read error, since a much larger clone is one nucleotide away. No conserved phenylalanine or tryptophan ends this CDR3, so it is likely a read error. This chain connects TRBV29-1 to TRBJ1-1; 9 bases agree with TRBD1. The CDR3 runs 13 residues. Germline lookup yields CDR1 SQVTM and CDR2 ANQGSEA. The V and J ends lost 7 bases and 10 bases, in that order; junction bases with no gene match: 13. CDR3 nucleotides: TGCAGCGCTAGCGGGACAGGGATTTTCGGAGCTTTCTCT. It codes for CSASGTGIFGAFS.

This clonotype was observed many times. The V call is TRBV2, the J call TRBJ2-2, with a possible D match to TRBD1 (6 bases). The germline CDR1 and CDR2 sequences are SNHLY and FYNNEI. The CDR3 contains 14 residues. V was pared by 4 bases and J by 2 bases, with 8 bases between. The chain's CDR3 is CASSGGLNTGELFF. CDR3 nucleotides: TGTGCCAGCAGTGGGGGGCTAAACACCGGGGAGCTGTTTTTT.

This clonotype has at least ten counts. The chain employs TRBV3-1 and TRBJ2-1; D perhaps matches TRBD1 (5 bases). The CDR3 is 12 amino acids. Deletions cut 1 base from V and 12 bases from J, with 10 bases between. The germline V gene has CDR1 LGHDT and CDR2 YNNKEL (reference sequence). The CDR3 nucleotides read TGTGCCAGCAGCCAAGGGAAGGGGTGGCAGTTCTTC. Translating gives CASSQGKGWQFF.

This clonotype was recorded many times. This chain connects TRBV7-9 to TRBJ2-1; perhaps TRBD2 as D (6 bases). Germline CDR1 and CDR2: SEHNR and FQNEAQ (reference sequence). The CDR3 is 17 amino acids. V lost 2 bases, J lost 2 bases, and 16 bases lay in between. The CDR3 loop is CASSLTPLAFTYNEQFF. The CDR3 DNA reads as TGTGCCAGCAGCTTAACTCCCCTAGCGTTTACCTACAATGAGCAGTTCTTC.

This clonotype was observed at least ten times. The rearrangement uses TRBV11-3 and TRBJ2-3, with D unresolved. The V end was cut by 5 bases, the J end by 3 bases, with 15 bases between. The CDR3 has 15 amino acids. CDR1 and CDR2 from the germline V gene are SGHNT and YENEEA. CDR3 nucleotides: TGTGCCAGCAGCCCCACGGTTGGAATTACAGATACGCAGTATTTT. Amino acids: CASSPTVGITDTQYF.

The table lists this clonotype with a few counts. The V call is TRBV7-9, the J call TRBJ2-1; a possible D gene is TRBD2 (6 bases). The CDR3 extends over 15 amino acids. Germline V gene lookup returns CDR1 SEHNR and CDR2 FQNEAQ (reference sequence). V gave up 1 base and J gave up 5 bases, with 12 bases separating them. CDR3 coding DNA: TGTGCCAGCAGCTTAGGGACTACCGAAGACAATGAGCAGTTCTTC. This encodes CASSLGTTEDNEQFF.

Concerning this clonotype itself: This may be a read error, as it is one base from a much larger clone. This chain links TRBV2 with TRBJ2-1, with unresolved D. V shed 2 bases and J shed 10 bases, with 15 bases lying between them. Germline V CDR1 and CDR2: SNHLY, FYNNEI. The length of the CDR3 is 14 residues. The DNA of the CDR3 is TGTGCCAGCAGTGAAAAGGCGCTCCGCTACGAGCAGTTCTTC. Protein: CASSEKALRYEQFF.

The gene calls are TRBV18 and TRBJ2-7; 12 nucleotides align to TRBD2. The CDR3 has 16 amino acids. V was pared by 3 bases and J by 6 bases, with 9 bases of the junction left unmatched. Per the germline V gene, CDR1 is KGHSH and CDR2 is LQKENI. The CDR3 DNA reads TGTGCCAGCTCACCCCCTCTAGCGGGAGGGCCCTCCGAGCAGTACTTC. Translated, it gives CASSPPLAGGPSEQYF. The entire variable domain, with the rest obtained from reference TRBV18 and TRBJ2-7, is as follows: NAGVMQNPRHLVRRRGQEARLRCSPMKGHSHVYWYRQLPEEGLKFMVYLQKENIIDESGMPKERFSAEFPKEGPSILRIQQVVRGDSAAYFCASSPPLAGGPSEQYFGPGTRLTVT.

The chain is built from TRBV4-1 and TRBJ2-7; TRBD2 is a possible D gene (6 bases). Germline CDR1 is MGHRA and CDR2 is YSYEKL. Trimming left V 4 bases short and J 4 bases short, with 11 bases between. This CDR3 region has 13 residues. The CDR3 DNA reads TGCGCCAGCAGCCCGACTAGGGGATACGAGCAGTACTTC. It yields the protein CASSPTRGYEQYF.

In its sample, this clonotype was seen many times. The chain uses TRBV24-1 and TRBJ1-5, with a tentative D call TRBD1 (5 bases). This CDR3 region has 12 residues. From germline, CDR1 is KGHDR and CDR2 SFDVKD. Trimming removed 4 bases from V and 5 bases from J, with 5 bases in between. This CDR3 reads CATSEGDQPQHF. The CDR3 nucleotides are TGTGCCACCAGTGAAGGGGATCAGCCCCAGCATTTT.

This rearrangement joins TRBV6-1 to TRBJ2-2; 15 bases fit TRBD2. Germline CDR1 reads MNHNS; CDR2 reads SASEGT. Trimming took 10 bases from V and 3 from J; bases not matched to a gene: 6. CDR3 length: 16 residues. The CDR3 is CAIKGLAGGDTGELFF. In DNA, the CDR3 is TGTGCCATCAAGGGACTAGCGGGAGGTGACACCGGGGAGCTGTTTTTT.

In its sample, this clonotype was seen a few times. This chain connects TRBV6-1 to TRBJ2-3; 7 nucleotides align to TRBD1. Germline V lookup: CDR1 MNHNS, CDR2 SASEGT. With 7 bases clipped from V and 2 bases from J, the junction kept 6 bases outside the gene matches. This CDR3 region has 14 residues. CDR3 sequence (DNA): TGTGCCAGCAACCGGGACAGTGTCACAGATACGCAGTATTTT. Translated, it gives CASNRDSVTDTQYF.

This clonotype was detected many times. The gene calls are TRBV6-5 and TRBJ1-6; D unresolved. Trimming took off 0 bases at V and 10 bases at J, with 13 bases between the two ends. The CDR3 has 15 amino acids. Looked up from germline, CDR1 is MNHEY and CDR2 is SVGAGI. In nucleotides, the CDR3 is TGTGCCAGCAGTTACTCGGAGGAGGCGGTCTCACCCCTCCACTTT. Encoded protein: CASSYSEEAVSPLHF.

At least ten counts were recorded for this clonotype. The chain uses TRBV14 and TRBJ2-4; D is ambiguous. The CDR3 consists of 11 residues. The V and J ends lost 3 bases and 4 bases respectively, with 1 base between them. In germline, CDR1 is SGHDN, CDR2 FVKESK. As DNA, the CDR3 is TGTGCCAGCAGCCATAAAAACATTCAGTACTTC. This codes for CASSHKNIQYF. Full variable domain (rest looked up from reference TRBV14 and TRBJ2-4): EAGVTQFPSHSVIEKGQTVTLRCDPISGHDNLYWYRRVMGKEIKFLLHFVKESKQDESGMPNNRFLAERTGGTYSTLKVQPAELEDSGVYFCASSHKNIQYFGAGTRLSVL.